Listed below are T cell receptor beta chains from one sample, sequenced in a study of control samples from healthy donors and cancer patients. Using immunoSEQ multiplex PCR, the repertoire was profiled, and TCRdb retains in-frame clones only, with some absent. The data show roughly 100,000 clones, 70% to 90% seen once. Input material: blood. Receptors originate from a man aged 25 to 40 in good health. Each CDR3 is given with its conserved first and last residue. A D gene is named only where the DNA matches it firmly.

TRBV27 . CASSFRPPAYMNTEAFF
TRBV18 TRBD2 CASSPQREGYGEQFF
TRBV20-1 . CSASKGNEQYF
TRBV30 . CARHARDPNTGELFF
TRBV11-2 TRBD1 CASSWDSNNEQFF
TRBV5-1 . CASSIGQLSTNEKLFF
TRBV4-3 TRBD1 CASSQQGGSSGNTIYF
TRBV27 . CASSPEGLPGYEQYF
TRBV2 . CASRGARLQYSNQPQHF
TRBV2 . CASLGATNEKLFF
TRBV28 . CASSSGVSSSYNEQFF
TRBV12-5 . CASGLSPQEPQHF
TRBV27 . CASQWGRNTEAFF
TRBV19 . CASSFGGETQYF
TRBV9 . CASSPGGSYNEQFF
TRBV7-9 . CASSLVEKLFF
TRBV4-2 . CASSQVGSEGRGETQYF